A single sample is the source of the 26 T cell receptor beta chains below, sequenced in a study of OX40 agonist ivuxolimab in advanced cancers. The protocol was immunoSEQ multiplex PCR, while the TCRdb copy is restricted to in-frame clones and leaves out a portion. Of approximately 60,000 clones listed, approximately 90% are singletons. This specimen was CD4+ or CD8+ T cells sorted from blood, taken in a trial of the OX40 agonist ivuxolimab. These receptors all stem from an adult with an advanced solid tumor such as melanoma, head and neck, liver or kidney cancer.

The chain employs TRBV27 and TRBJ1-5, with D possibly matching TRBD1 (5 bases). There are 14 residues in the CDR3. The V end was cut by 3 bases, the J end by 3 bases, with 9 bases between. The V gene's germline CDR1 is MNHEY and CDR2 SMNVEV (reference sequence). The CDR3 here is CASSFAGNNQPQHF. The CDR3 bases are TGTGCCAGCAGTTTTGCAGGGAACAATCAGCCCCAGCATTTT.

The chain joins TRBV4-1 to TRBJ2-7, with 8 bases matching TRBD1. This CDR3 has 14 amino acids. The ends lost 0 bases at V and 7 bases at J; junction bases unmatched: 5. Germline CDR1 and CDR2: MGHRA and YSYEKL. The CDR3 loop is CASSQDRTGWEQYF. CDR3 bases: TGCGCCAGCAGCCAAGACAGGACAGGGTGGGAGCAGTACTTC.

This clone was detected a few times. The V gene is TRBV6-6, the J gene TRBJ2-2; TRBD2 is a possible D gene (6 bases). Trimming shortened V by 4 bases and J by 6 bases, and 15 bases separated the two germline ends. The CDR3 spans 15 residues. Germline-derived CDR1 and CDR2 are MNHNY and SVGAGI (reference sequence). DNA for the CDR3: TGTGCCAGCAGTTCGGATCGGGAGTGGGCCGGGGAGCTGTTTTTT. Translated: CASSSDREWAGELFF.

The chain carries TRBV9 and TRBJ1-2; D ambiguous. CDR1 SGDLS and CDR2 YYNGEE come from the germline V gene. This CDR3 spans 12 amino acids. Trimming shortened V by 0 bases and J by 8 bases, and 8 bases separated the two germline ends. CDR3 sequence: CASSVEGLGYTF. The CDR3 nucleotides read TGTGCCAGCAGCGTAGAAGGGTTAGGCTACACCTTC.

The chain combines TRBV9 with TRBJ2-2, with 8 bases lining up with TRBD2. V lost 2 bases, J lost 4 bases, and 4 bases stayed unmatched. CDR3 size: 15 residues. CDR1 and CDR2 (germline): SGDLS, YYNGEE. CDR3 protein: CASSVFSGATGELFF. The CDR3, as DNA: TGTGCCAGCAGCGTGTTTAGCGGGGCCACCGGGGAGCTGTTTTTT. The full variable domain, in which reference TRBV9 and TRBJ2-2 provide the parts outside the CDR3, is DSGVTQTPKHLITATGQRVTLRCSPRSGDLSVYWYQQSLDQGLQFLIQYYNGEERAKGNILERFSAQQFPDLHSELNLSSLELGDSALYFCASSVFSGATGELFFGEGSRLTVL.

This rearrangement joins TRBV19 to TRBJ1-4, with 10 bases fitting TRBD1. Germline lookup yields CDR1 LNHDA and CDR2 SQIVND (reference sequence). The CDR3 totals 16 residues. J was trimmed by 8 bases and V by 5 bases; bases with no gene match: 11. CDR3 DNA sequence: TGTGCCAGTAGTTCGACCCGAAGGACAGGGGGAGAAAAACTGTTTTTT. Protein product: CASSSTRRTGGEKLFF.

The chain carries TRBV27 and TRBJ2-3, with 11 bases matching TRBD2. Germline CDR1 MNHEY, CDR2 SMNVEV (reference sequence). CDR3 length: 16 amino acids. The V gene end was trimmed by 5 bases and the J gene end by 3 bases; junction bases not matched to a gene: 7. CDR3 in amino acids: CASSTRLAGRTDTQYF. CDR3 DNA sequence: TGTGCCAGCAGTACCCGACTAGCGGGAAGGACAGATACGCAGTATTTT.

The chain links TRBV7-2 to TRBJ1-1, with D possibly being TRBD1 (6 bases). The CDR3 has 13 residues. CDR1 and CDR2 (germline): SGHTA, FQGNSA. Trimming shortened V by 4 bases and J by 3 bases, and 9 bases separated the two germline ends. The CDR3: CASSSGTYTEAFF. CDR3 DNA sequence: TGTGCCAGCAGCTCCGGGACATACACTGAAGCTTTCTTT.

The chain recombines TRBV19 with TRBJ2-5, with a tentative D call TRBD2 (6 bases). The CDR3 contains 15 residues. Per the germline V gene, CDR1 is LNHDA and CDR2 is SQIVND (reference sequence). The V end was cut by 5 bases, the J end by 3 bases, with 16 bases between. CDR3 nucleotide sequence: TGTGCCAGTAGTGCCCTGGGCGGGGCGAAAGAGACCCAGTACTTC. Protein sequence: CASSALGGAKETQYF.

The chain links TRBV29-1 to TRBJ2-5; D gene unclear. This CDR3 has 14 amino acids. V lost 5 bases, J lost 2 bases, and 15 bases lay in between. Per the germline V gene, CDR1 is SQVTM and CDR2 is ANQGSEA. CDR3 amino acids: CSVSRPTQQETQYF. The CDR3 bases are TGCAGCGTTTCTCGACCGACCCAGCAAGAGACCCAGTACTTC.

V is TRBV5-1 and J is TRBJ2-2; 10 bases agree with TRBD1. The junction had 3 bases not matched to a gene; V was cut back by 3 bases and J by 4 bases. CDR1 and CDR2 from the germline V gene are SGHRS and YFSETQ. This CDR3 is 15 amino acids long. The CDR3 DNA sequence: TGCGCCAGCAGCTGGACAGGGGGAGGCACCGGGGAGCTGTTTTTT. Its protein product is CASSWTGGGTGELFF.

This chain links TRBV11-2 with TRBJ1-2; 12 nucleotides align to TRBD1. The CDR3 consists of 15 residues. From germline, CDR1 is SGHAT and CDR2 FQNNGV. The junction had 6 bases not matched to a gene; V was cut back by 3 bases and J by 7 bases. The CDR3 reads CASSLGQGAFVGYTF. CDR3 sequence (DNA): TGTGCCAGCAGCTTGGGACAGGGGGCATTTGTTGGCTACACCTTC.

The CDR3 here is CASSLAGGTDTQYF. The CDR3 bases are TGCGCCAGCAGCTTGGCTGGCGGCACAGATACGCAGTATTTT. V is TRBV5-1 and J is TRBJ2-3; D ambiguous. Germline-derived CDR1 and CDR2 are SGHRS and YFSETQ. The CDR3 runs 14 residues. Trimming left V 0 bases short and J 1 base short, with 6 bases between.

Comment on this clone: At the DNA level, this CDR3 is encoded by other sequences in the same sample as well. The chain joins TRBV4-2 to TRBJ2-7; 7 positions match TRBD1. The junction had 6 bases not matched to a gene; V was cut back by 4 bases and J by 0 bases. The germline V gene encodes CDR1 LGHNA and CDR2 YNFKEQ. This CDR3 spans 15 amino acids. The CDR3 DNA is TGTGCCAGCAGCCCGGGACAGCTATCCTCCTACGAGCAGTACTTC. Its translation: CASSPGQLSSYEQYF.

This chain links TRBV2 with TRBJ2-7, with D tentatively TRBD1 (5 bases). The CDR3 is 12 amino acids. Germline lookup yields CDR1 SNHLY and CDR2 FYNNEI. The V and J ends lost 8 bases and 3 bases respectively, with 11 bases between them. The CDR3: CASGRENYEQYF. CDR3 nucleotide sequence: TGTGCCAGCGGCAGGGAAAACTACGAGCAGTACTTC. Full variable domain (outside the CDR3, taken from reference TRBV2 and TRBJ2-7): EPEVTQTPSHQVTQMGQEVILRCVPISNHLYFYWYRQILGQKVEFLVSFYNNEISEKSEIFDDQFSVERPDGSNFTLKIRSTKLEDSAMYFCASGRENYEQYFGPGTRLTVT.

DNA of the CDR3: TGTGCCAGCAGCTTGGCAGTAGGGGGGTCCTATGGCTACACCTTC. It translates to CASSLAVGGSYGYTF. V usage is TRBV5-6 and J usage is TRBJ1-2; D might be TRBD1 (6 bases). The V end was cut by 0 bases, the J end by 4 bases, with 13 bases between. CDR3 length equals 15 residues. Germline values: CDR1 SGHDT, CDR2 YYEEEE.

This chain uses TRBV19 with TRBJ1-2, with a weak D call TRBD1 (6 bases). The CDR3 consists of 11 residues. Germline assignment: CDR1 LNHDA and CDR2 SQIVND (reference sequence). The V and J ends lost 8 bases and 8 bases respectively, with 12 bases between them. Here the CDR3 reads CASGGLSGYTF. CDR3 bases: TGTGCCAGTGGGGGCCTGAGCGGCTACACCTTC.

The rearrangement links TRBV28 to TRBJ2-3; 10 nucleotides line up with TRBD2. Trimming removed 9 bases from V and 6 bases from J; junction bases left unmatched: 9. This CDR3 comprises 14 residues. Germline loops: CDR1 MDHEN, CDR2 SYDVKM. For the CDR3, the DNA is TGTGCCAGGAACGCCAGCGGGAGGGGGGATACGCAGTATTTT. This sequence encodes CARNASGRGDTQYF.

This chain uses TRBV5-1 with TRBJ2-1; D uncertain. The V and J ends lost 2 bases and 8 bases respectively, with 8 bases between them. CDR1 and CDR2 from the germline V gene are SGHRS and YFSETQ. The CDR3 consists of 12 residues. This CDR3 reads CASSFLNDEQFF. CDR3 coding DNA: TGCGCCAGCAGCTTCTTGAACGATGAGCAGTTCTTC.

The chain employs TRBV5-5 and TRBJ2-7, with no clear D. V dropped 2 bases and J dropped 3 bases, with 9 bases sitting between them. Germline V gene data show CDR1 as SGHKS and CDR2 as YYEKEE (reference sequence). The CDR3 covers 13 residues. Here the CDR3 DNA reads TGTGCCAGCAGCTTCTCAAATTTCTACGAGCAGTACTTC. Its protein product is CASSFSNFYEQYF.

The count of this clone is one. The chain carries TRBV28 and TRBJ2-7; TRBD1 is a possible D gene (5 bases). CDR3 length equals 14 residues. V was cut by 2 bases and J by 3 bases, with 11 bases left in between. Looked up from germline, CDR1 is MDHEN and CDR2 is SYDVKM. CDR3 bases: TGTGCCAGCAGTTTACTGGCAGGGCGCTACGAGCAGTACTTC. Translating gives CASSLLAGRYEQYF. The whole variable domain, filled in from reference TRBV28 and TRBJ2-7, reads DVKVTQSSRYLVKRTGEKVFLECVQDMDHENMFWYRQDPGLGLRLIYFSYDVKMKEKGDIPEGYSVSREKKERFSLILESASTNQTSMYLCASSLLAGRYEQYFGPGTRLTVT.

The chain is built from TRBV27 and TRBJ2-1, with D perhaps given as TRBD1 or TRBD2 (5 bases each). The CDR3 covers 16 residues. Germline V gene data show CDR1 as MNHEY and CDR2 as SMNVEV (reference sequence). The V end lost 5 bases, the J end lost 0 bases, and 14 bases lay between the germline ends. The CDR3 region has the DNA TGTGCCAGCAGTCCGGGGACGGCCGGCTCCTACAATGAGCAGTTCTTC. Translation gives CASSPGTAGSYNEQFF.

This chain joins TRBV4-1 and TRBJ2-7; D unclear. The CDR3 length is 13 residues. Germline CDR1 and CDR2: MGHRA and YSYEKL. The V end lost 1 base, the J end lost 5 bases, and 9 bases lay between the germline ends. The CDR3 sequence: CASSQGPSDEQYF. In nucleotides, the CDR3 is TGCGCCAGCAGCCAAGGACCCAGTGACGAGCAGTACTTC.

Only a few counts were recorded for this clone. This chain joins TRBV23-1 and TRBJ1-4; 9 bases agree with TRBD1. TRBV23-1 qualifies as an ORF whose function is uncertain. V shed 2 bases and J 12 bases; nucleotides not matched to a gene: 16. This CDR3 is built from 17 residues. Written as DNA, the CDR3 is TGCGCCAGCAGTCAACTACAGGGGGCCATAATGATGATAGAACTGTTTTTT. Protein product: CASSQLQGAIMMIELFF.

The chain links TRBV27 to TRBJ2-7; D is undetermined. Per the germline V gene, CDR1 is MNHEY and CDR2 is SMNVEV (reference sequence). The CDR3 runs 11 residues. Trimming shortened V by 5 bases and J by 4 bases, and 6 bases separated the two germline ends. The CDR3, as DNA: TGTGCCAGCAGTAACAATTACGAGCAGTACTTC. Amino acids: CASSNNYEQYF.

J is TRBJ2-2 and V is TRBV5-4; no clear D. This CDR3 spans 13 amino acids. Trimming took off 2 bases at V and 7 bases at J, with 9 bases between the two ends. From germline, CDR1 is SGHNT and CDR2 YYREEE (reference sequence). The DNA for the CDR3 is TGTGCCAGCAGCTTAAAAGGGTTCGGGGAGCTGTTTTTT. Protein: CASSLKGFGELFF.